The entry that follows covers one TCR beta chain sequence. The CDR3 is made up of 14 amino acids. Per the germline V gene, CDR1 is SGHTA and CDR2 is FQGNSA. The trim removed 5 bases at V and 3 bases at J, leaving 6 bases unmatched. This record comes from a study of cytomegalovirus exposure and HLA in healthy donors. PCR primers comprised 60 Vbeta and 13 Jbeta primers. Repertoires were generated with immunoSEQ multiplex PCR, while TCRdb's copy carries only in-frame clones and drops some. Of roughly 130,000 clones in the sample, over 75% were seen once. Healthy bone marrow donors made up the donors. The sample comprised PBMCs. The receptor's source is a man younger than 45 in good health and CMV-seronegative. The gene calls are TRBV7-2 and TRBJ1-1; 7 bases align to TRBD1. CDR3 bases: TGTGCCAGCAGCCAAGACAGGGTGTACACTGAAGCTTTCTTT. Translation gives CASSQDRVYTEAFF.